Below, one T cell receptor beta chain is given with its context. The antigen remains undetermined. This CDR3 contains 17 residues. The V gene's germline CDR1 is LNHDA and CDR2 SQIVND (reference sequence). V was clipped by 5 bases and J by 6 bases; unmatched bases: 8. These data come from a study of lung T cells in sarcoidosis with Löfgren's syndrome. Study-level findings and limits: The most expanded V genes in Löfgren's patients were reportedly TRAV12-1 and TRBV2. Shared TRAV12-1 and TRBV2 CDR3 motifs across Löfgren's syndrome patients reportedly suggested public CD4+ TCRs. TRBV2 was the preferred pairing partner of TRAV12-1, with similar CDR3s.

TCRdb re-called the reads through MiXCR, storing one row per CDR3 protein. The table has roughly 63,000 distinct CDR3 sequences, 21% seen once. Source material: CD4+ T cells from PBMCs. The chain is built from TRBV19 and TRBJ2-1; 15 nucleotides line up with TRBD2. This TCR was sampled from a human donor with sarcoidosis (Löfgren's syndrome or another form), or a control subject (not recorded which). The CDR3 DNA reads TGTGCCAGTAGTCAACAAAGGACTAGCGGGGGGGTCAATGAGCAGTTCTTC. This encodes CASSQQRTSGGVNEQFF.